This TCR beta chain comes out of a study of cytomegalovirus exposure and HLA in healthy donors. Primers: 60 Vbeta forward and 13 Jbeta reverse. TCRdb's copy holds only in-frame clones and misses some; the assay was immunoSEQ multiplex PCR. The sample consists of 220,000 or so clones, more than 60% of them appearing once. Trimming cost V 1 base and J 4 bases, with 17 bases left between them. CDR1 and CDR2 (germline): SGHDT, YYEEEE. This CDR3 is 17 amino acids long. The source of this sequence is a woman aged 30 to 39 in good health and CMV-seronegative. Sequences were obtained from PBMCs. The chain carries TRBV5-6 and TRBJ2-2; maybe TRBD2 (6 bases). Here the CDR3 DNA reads TGTGCCAGCAGCTTGTTTAGTGGAGGGCGGGGCACCGGGGAGCTGTTTTTT. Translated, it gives CASSLFSGGRGTGELFF.